This T cell receptor (beta chain) is drawn from a study of Ad26.COV2.S vaccination and SARS-CoV-2 variants. Overall study results and limits: The TCR breadth and depth analyses may have understated or missed part of the total T cell responses.

The data were produced by immunoSEQ multiplex PCR, yet TCRdb's version contains in-frame clones alone and is incomplete. The sample comprises fewer than 900,000 clones, 70% to 90% of which are singletons, and approximately 1.5% rests with the top ten. This sample's treatment: over 15 received Ad26.COV2.S at low or high dose, single or two shots; 5 received placebo; per-sample allocation not given. Collection of the samples took place on day 63 after the first injection of vaccine or placebo. CDR3 length equals 16 residues. CDR1 SGHAT and CDR2 FQNNGV come from the germline V gene. The V end lost 5 bases, the J end lost 4 bases, and 17 bases lay between the germline ends. Comments on this clone: Antigen specificity is unknown.

This clonotype was sampled from a person between 18 and 60 years old who received the Ad26.COV2.S COVID-19 vaccine or a placebo. Specimen: peripheral blood, collected in a trial of Ad26.COV2.S vaccine versus placebo. The chain recombines TRBV11-2 with TRBJ2-2, with unresolved D. CDR3 sequence: CASSLHPDTTTGELFF. The CDR3 coding sequence is TGTGCCAGCAGCCTCCATCCAGATACAACCACCGGGGAGCTGTTTTTT.